This T cell receptor beta chain was observed in a study of T cell responses to AZD1222 COVID-19 vaccine. Study results and limitations: At study baseline, merely more than 5 AZD1222 recipients were seropositive. Compared with day 0, the breadth and depth of the Spike-specific TCR repertoire rose significantly after two doses of AZD1222. Nearly half of spike-specific TCRs reportedly target unmutated variant regions. The donors showed a predominance of white British ancestry and of females, with possible underestimation of clonal diversity.

On this clone itself: Its specificity is unknown.

V lost 6 bases to trimming and J lost 2 bases; unmatched junction nucleotides: 5. This CDR3 has 15 residues. Germline V gives CDR1 SEHNR, CDR2 FQNEAQ (reference sequence). The assay was immunoSEQ multiplex PCR, and TCRdb's table has in-frame clones only and misses some. The sample includes around 53,000 clones, approximately 86% of them seen just once. This TCR came from an adult who received the AZD1222 COVID-19 vaccine. Sequences were derived from peripheral blood, sampled 28 days after the second AZD1222 dose. The rearrangement uses TRBV7-9 and TRBJ2-2, with 8 bases aligning to TRBD1. CDR3 DNA sequence: TGTGCCAGCAGACCAGGGGGCGGAAACACCGGGGAGCTGTTTTTT. As protein: CASRPGGGNTGELFF.